Following are 21 T cell receptor beta chains from one sample sequenced in a study of T-cell memory formation after mild COVID-19. Each CDR3 protein gets one entry after TCRdb re-called the 5' RACE reads with MiXCR. The sample contains 35,000 to 40,000 distinct CDR3 sequences, about 6% of which appear only once. Sequencing was carried out using PBMCs or a T cell subset sorted from them (not recorded which). The receptors here all came from an adult who had mild COVID-19 (a few samples of this study predate the infection). Cell type and time point are not known.

The chain uses TRBV6-5 and TRBJ1-1; TRBD1 is a possible D gene (5 bases). V lost 6 bases, J lost 4 bases, and 12 bases lay in between. Per germline, CDR1 MNHEY and CDR2 SVGAGI. CDR3 length: 13 residues. CDR3 loop: CASRGVLSTEAFF. DNA of the CDR3: TGTGCCAGCAGGGGGGTCCTGAGCACTGAAGCTTTCTTT.

This clonotype was counted at least ten times. The junction differs from germline at one of its ends, possibly a read error. J is TRBJ2-5 and V is TRBV7-7; D is uncertain. The CDR3 extends over 12 amino acids. Germline V gene data show CDR1 as SSHAT and CDR2 as FNYEAQ (reference sequence). The CDR3: CASSLVGETQYF. CDR3 DNA sequence: TGTGCTAGCAGCTTAGTTGGGGAGACCCAGTACTTC.

This clonotype was counted only a few times. The chain employs TRBV6-6 and TRBJ2-2, with a possible D match to TRBD1 (5 bases). The ends were cut back, 11 bases at V and 0 bases at J, with 10 bases in the middle. There are 13 residues in the CDR3. Germline CDR1 is MNHNY and CDR2 is SVGAGI (reference sequence). This CDR3 is CAAQGTNTGELFF. For the CDR3, the DNA is TGTGCCGCTCAGGGAACGAACACCGGGGAGCTGTTTTTT.

V and J are TRBV7-9 and TRBJ2-1; a possible D gene is TRBD1 (6 bases). This CDR3 comprises 17 residues. The germline CDR1 and CDR2 sequences are SEHNR and FQNEAQ (reference sequence). V was cut by 4 bases and J by 0 bases, with 16 bases left in between. CDR3 DNA sequence: TGTGCCAGCAGCTCGAGACAGGCCCCAAGCTCCTACAATGAGCAGTTCTTC. Its translation is CASSSRQAPSSYNEQFF.

The chain links TRBV20-1 to TRBJ1-5; 9 bases map to TRBD1. Losses at the gene ends were 6 bases for V and 9 bases for J; bases not matched to a gene: 6. CDR1 is DFQATT, CDR2 SNEGSKA, per germline (reference sequence). This CDR3 contains 12 residues. Here the CDR3 reads CSAQGAAPPQHF. The CDR3 coding sequence is TGCAGTGCACAGGGGGCGGCCCCGCCCCAGCATTTT.

This clonotype has ten or more counts. The V gene is TRBV5-1, the J gene TRBJ2-2; no clear D gene. V was clipped by 0 bases and J by 2 bases, with 8 bases between them. This CDR3 has 15 residues. Germline assignment: CDR1 SGHRS and CDR2 YFSETQ. In nucleotides, the CDR3 is TGCGCCAGCAGCTTGGGAGGCACAAACACCGGGGAGCTGTTTTTT. Translating gives CASSLGGTNTGELFF.

This clonotype appeared many times. The chain employs TRBV7-8 and TRBJ1-1, with D unresolved. The CDR3 length is 12 residues. V lost 5 bases and J 3 bases, leaving 7 bases between the germline ends. Looked up from germline, CDR1 is SGHVS and CDR2 is FQNEAQ. The CDR3 is CASSPRDTEAFF. For the CDR3, the DNA is TGTGCCAGCAGCCCAAGGGACACTGAAGCTTTCTTT.

The sample holds a few counts of this clonotype. The chain carries TRBV7-3 and TRBJ1-2; TRBD1 is a possible D gene (5 bases). The germline V and J ends were trimmed by 8 bases and 4 bases, with 17 bases remaining between them. The CDR3 is 14 amino acids. From germline, CDR1 is SGHTA and CDR2 FQGTGA. CDR3 sequence reads: CASSPGGLGYGYTF. CDR3 in DNA: TGTGCCAGCTCCCCTGGGGGACTAGGCTATGGCTACACCTTC.

This clonotype was detected ten times or more. The chain has TRBV5-1 and TRBJ2-7; 9 bases match TRBD1. In germline, CDR1 is SGHRS, CDR2 YFSETQ. V shed 4 bases, J shed 5 bases, and the junction held 10 bases outside the gene matches. This CDR3 spans 15 amino acids. CDR3 in amino acids: CASSEKQGAVHEQYF. As DNA, the CDR3 is TGCGCCAGCAGCGAAAAACAGGGGGCTGTACACGAGCAGTACTTC.

This sequence joins TRBV5-1 and TRBJ1-5; D perhaps matches TRBD1 (5 bases). V gave up 2 bases and J gave up 0 bases, with 12 bases separating them. The CDR3 has 16 residues. Germline V lookup: CDR1 SGHRS, CDR2 YFSETQ. CDR3 sequence reads: CASSFPGSYSNQPQHF. Written as DNA, the CDR3 is TGCGCCAGCAGCTTCCCAGGGAGCTATAGCAATCAGCCCCAGCATTTT.

This clonotype was observed many times. CDR3 sequence reads: CASSPPEPSAEQYF. The CDR3 DNA follows: TGTGCCAGCTCACCACCGGAGCCCTCCGCCGAGCAGTACTTC. The chain employs TRBV18 and TRBJ2-7, with D hard to call. V was pared by 0 bases and J by 6 bases, with 12 bases between. CDR1 and CDR2 (germline): KGHSH, LQKENI. The CDR3 totals 14 residues.

V is TRBV2 and J is TRBJ2-7, with D possibly TRBD1 on 6 matching bases. This CDR3 region has 14 residues. Per the germline V gene, CDR1 is SNHLY and CDR2 is FYNNEI. V was trimmed by 6 bases and J by 4 bases, leaving 16 bases between them. CDR3 region: CASSRETGTYEQYF. CDR3 in DNA: TGTGCCAGCAGCCGAGAGACAGGCACATACGAGCAGTACTTC.

This clonotype was detected ten times or more. This chain connects TRBV7-9 to TRBJ2-3; D unresolved. Trimming removed 5 bases from V and 0 bases from J, with 6 bases in between. Per the germline V gene, CDR1 is SEHNR and CDR2 is FQNEAQ (reference sequence). The CDR3 extends over 13 amino acids. The CDR3 loop is CASSQDSTDTQYF. The CDR3 DNA reads as TGTGCCAGCAGCCAGGATAGCACAGATACGCAGTATTTT.

This clonotype was found many times. The chain recombines TRBV18 with TRBJ2-5, with D maybe TRBD1 (6 bases). Germline CDR1 is KGHSH and CDR2 is LQKENI. The V end lost 3 bases, the J end lost 2 bases, and 13 bases lay between the germline ends. The CDR3 is made up of 15 amino acids. CDR3 region: CASSPLRGDQETQYF. The CDR3 DNA sequence: TGTGCCAGCTCACCTCTCAGGGGCGATCAAGAGACCCAGTACTTC.

The J gene is TRBJ1-2, the V gene TRBV30; D gene uncertain. The CDR3 is 12 amino acids. CDR1 GTSNPN and CDR2 SVGIG come from the germline V gene (reference sequence). With 5 bases removed from V and 7 bases from J, the gap between germline ends came to 14 bases. DNA for the CDR3: TGTGCCTGGGCTCAGTCCAAGTCTGGCTACACCTTC. It specifies CAWAQSKSGYTF.

This clonotype was observed at least ten times. The chain couples TRBV7-9 to TRBJ2-5; the D is unclear. The CDR3 length is 12 residues. V lost 5 bases and J lost 1, with 5 bases in between. Germline-derived CDR1 and CDR2 are SEHNR and FQNEAQ (reference sequence). The CDR3 DNA reads TGTGCCAGCAGCCCGCTCCAAGAGACCCAGTACTTC. Its translation: CASSPLQETQYF.

This clonotype has a count of ten or more. This chain connects TRBV6-5 to TRBJ2-1; the match to TRBD2 covers 11 bases. Germline-derived CDR1 and CDR2 are MNHEY and SVGAGI. CDR3 length: 16 residues. V trimming: 5 bases; J trimming: 1 base; junction bases outside the gene matches: 4. This chain's CDR3 is CASSRTSGPSYNEQFF. The CDR3 DNA reads as TGTGCCAGCAGTCGGACTAGCGGGCCGTCCTACAATGAGCAGTTCTTC.

This clonotype came up many times. The chain employs TRBV2 and TRBJ2-3; D perhaps matches TRBD1 (5 bases). The CDR3 extends over 15 amino acids. From germline, CDR1 is SNHLY and CDR2 FYNNEI. The ends were cut back, 7 bases at V and 4 bases at J, with 18 bases in the middle. The CDR3 is CASIMGQVGPDTQYF. The CDR3 bases are TGTGCCAGCATCATGGGGCAGGTGGGGCCAGATACGCAGTATTTT.

Many counts were recorded for this clonotype. J is TRBJ2-3 and V is TRBV5-1; no reliable D call. The V and J ends lost 1 base and 6 bases respectively, with 12 bases between them. CDR1 SGHRS and CDR2 YFSETQ come from the germline V gene. There are 14 residues in the CDR3. The CDR3: CASSLSQAGDTQYF. In nucleotides, the CDR3 is TGCGCCAGCAGCTTGAGCCAGGCTGGCGATACGCAGTATTTT.

The J gene is TRBJ2-7, the V gene TRBV11-3; D remains ambiguous. CDR3 length: 14 amino acids. Trimming took 5 bases from V and 7 from J, leaving 18 bases between them. Germline-derived CDR1 and CDR2 are SGHNT and YENEEA. The CDR3 sequence: CASSPPPVSREQYF. The CDR3, as DNA: TGTGCCAGCAGCCCTCCCCCAGTCTCCCGAGAGCAGTACTTC.

This clonotype has a count of ten or more. This chain joins TRBV12-3 or TRBV12-4 and TRBJ2-1; D is ambiguous. V was clipped by 7 bases and J by 9 bases, with 10 bases between them. The CDR3 covers 11 residues. DNA for the CDR3: TGTGCCAGCACCAGGACGGTTGAGCAGTTCTTC. It specifies CASTRTVEQFF.